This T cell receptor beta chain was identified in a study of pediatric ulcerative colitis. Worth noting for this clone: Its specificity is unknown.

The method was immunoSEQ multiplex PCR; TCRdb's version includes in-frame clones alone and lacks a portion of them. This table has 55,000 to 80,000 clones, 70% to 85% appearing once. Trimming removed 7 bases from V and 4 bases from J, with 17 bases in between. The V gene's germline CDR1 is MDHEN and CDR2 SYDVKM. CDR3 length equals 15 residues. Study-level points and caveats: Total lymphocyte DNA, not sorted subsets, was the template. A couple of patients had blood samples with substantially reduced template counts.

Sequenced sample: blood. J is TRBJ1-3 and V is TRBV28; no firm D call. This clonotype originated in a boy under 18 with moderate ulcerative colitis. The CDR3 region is CASTRDGHSGNTIYF. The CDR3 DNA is TGTGCCAGCACCCGAGATGGGCATTCGGGAAACACCATATATTTT.